These 4 T cell receptor beta chains originate from one sample sequenced in a study of blood T cell repertoires in COVID-19. Sequencing used immunoSEQ multiplex PCR; TCRdb keeps in-frame clones, though not all of them. This table has tens of thousands of clones, about 88% appearing once. Sequenced input: peripheral blood. The receptor source for this set is a woman older than 75 with acute or convalescent COVID-19.

The V and J genes are TRBV9 and TRBJ2-7, with D perhaps matching TRBD2 (5 bases). The CDR3 contains 17 residues. Per germline, CDR1 SGDLS and CDR2 YYNGEE. V dropped 0 bases and J dropped 2 bases, with 18 bases sitting between them. The CDR3 is CASSVGDGGHPPYEQYF. The CDR3 DNA reads as TGTGCCAGCAGCGTAGGGGATGGAGGTCATCCCCCCTACGAGCAGTACTTC.

This clone showed up just a few times. The chain is built from TRBV3-1 (or the pseudogene TRBV3-2) and TRBJ2-1; 8 bases agree with TRBD2. Germline lookup yields CDR1 LGHDT and CDR2 YNNKEL (reference sequence). J was trimmed by 6 bases and V by 1 base; bases with no gene match: 5. The CDR3 is made up of 15 amino acids. The chain's CDR3 is CASSQGAAGANEQFF. The CDR3, as DNA: TGTGCCAGCAGCCAAGGGGCAGCGGGGGCCAATGAGCAGTTCTTC.

The chain joins TRBV7-3 to TRBJ2-2; 7 positions agree with TRBD1. The germline V gene encodes CDR1 SGHTA and CDR2 FQGTGA. CDR3 size: 14 residues. V lost 4 bases to trimming and J lost 6 bases; unmatched junction nucleotides: 5. The CDR3 DNA follows: TGTGCCAGCAGCTCTTACAGGGGTGCCGGGGAGCTGTTTTTT. Protein: CASSSYRGAGELFF. Full variable domain (rest looked up from reference TRBV7-3 and TRBJ2-2): GAGVSQTPSNKVTEKGKYVELRCDPISGHTALYWYRQSLGQGPEFLIYFQGTGAADDSGLPNDRFFAVRPEGSVSTLKIQRTERGDSAVYLCASSSYRGAGELFFGEGSRLTVL.

The genes are TRBV5-4 and TRBJ1-5, with a possible D match to TRBD1 (6 bases). The germline gives CDR1 SGHNT, CDR2 YYREEE (reference sequence). This CDR3 contains 14 residues. V was shortened by 0 bases and J by 6 bases, with 10 bases between the two germline ends. CDR3 region: CASSLAGAGQPQHF. DNA for the CDR3: TGTGCCAGCAGCTTGGCAGGGGCCGGTCAGCCCCAGCATTTT.